The 26 T cell receptor beta chains below were found in one sample sequenced in a study of T cell responses to AZD1222 COVID-19 vaccine. Data came from immunoSEQ multiplex PCR; TCRdb stores just in-frame clones and leaves some out. The table has about 120,000 clones, roughly 90% seen once. Sequenced here: peripheral blood, sampled on day 0 of AZD1222 vaccination. The receptors were sampled from an adult in good health.

This chain links TRBV7-2 with TRBJ1-2; 10 bases align to TRBD1. CDR1 and CDR2 from the germline V gene are SGHTA and FQGNSA. The CDR3 runs to 15 residues. J lost 4 bases, V lost 4 bases, and 6 bases had no gene match. The CDR3 DNA is TGTGCCAGCAGCTCAAGACAGGGGGCGATCTATGGCTACACCTTC. It translates to CASSSRQGAIYGYTF. The entire variable domain, with the rest obtained from reference TRBV7-2 and TRBJ1-2, is as follows: GAGVSQSPSNKVTEKGKDVELRCDPISGHTALYWYRQSLGQGLEFLIYFQGNSAPDKSGLPSDRFSAERTGGSVSTLTIQRTQQEDSAVYLCASSSRQGAIYGYTFGSGTRLTVV.

The CDR3 DNA is TGTGCCAGCAGCTTAGAAAGCAGGATGTACTATGGCTACACCTTC. It yields the protein CASSLESRMYYGYTF. The rearrangement joins TRBV9 to TRBJ1-2; D not resolved. The CDR3 runs 15 residues. Trimming removed 4 bases at V and 3 bases at J, with 16 bases between. Germline V CDR1 and CDR2: SGDLS, YYNGEE. The complete variable domain, with remaining parts taken from reference TRBV9 and TRBJ1-2, reads DSGVTQTPKHLITATGQRVTLRCSPRSGDLSVYWYQQSLDQGLQFLIQYYNGEERAKGNILERFSAQQFPDLHSELNLSSLELGDSALYFCASSLESRMYYGYTFGSGTRLTVV.

The chain employs TRBV4-3 and TRBJ1-4; TRBD1 aligns across 8 bases. This CDR3 has 16 amino acids. CDR1 and CDR2 (germline): LGHNA, YSLEER. Trimming at V came to 0 bases and at J to 6 bases, leaving 6 bases not matched to a gene. In DNA, the CDR3 is TGCGCCAGCAGCCAAGAAGGGGAACAGGGGGATGAAAAACTGTTTTTT. Protein product: CASSQEGEQGDEKLFF.

The V call is TRBV10-3, the J call TRBJ2-5, with D hard to call. The CDR3 has 11 residues. In germline, CDR1 is ENHRY, CDR2 SYGVKD. Trimming cost V 0 bases and J 5 bases, with 1 base left between them. The DNA for the CDR3 is TGTGCCATCAGTGAGTCGGAGACCCAGTACTTC. Its translation: CAISESETQYF.

CDR3 region: CASSHGSNQPQHF. CDR3 nucleotides: TGCGCCAGCAGCCACGGTTCCAATCAGCCCCAGCATTTT. The chain carries TRBV4-1 and TRBJ1-5; D not resolved. This CDR3 is 13 amino acids long. Trimming stripped 3 bases from V and 3 bases from J, with 6 bases between. The germline gives CDR1 MGHRA, CDR2 YSYEKL.

The CDR3 bases are TGTGCCATCAGTGAGTGGGGAACAGGGGATCAGCCCCAGCATTTT. Translating it yields CAISEWGTGDQPQHF. The chain is built from TRBV10-3 and TRBJ1-5, with 7 bases identical to TRBD1. The trim removed 1 base at V and 5 bases at J, leaving 5 bases unmatched. Per the germline V gene, CDR1 is ENHRY and CDR2 is SYGVKD. The CDR3 is 15 residues long.

The CDR3 sequence: CASGLTGNGNQPQHF. For the CDR3, the DNA is TGTGCCAGCGGCTTGACAGGGAACGGGAATCAGCCCCAGCATTTT. The chain carries TRBV28 and TRBJ1-5; 7 bases match TRBD1. Germline V gene data show CDR1 as MDHEN and CDR2 as SYDVKM. The CDR3 sequence is 15 residues long. Trimming cost V 8 bases and J 4 bases; bases outside gene matches: 11.

V usage is TRBV18 and J usage is TRBJ1-3; D unclear. CDR3 length: 14 residues. CDR1 KGHSH and CDR2 LQKENI come from the germline V gene. V was trimmed by 4 bases and J by 0 bases, leaving 7 bases between them. CDR3 loop: CASSLGISGNTIYF. The CDR3 coding sequence is TGTGCCAGCTCACTAGGGATCTCTGGAAACACCATATATTTT.

The chain links TRBV5-4 to TRBJ2-7, with unresolved D. CDR3 size: 14 residues. The germline CDR1 and CDR2 sequences are SGHNT and YYREEE (reference sequence). V lost 4 bases to trimming and J lost 3 bases, with 14 bases between them. In nucleotides, the CDR3 is TGTGCCAGCAGCCCTTTGGACCACAACTACGAGCAGTACTTC. Amino acids: CASSPLDHNYEQYF.

CDR3 region: CASSLPLYIASTDTQYF. CDR3 nucleotides: TGTGCCAGCAGCCTCCCCCTCTATATCGCTAGCACAGATACGCAGTATTTT. The J gene is TRBJ2-3, the V gene TRBV13; D gene ambiguous. Trimming took 5 bases from V and 0 from J, leaving 18 bases between them. The CDR3 contains 17 residues. The V gene's germline CDR1 is PRHDT and CDR2 FYEKMQ (reference sequence).

This clone showed up just once. This CDR3 reads CASSPGLAGSTGELFF. The CDR3 bases are TGTGCCAGCAGTCCGGGACTAGCGGGGAGCACCGGGGAGCTGTTTTTT. The V call is TRBV9, the J call TRBJ2-2, with TRBD2 matching over 13 bases. The CDR3 has 16 amino acids. The germline gives CDR1 SGDLS, CDR2 YYNGEE. Losses at the gene ends were 5 bases for V and 4 bases for J; bases not matched to a gene: 5.

The chain uses TRBV4-3 and TRBJ1-2, with a weak D call TRBD1 (6 bases). The CDR3 covers 16 residues. Trimming shortened V by 2 bases and J by 2 bases, and 15 bases separated the two germline ends. Germline-derived CDR1 and CDR2 are LGHNA and YSLEER. The chain's CDR3 is CASSQQTGTLNYGYTF. In DNA form, the CDR3 reads TGCGCCAGCAGCCAACAAACTGGGACACTGAACTATGGCTACACCTTC.

The rearrangement joins TRBV4-3 to TRBJ2-3, with 9 bases matching TRBD2. Trimming removed 0 bases from V and 1 base from J; junction bases left unmatched: 11. Per germline, CDR1 LGHNA and CDR2 YSLEER. The CDR3 is 19 residues long. The CDR3 region is CASSQDRLAGADRTDTQYF. For the CDR3, the DNA is TGCGCCAGCAGCCAAGACCGGTTAGCGGGAGCCGATCGCACAGATACGCAGTATTTT.

The chain employs TRBV5-6 and TRBJ1-2; D gene ambiguous. This CDR3 is 14 amino acids long. Between the trimmed V and J ends, which lost 1 base and 2 bases, there was a span of 9 bases. CDR1 is SGHDT and CDR2 is YYEEEE in the germline V gene. The CDR3 loop is CASSLSYGNYGYTF. CDR3 in DNA: TGTGCCAGCAGCTTGTCATACGGAAACTATGGCTACACCTTC.

This chain joins TRBV4-3 and TRBJ1-2; D remains unclear. Per the germline V gene, CDR1 is LGHNA and CDR2 is YSLEER. CDR3 length: 14 amino acids. Trimming shortened V by 0 bases and J by 8 bases, and 13 bases separated the two germline ends. The chain's CDR3 is CASSQDRNRGGYTF. CDR3 in DNA: TGCGCCAGCAGCCAAGATCGGAACCGGGGAGGCTACACCTTC.

CDR3 DNA: TGTGCCAGCAGCTTAGGGCAGGGGCACACCGGGGAGCTGTTTTTT. Translated: CASSLGQGHTGELFF. The gene calls are TRBV7-2 and TRBJ2-2; D may be TRBD1 (6 bases). Deletions cut 1 base from V and 3 bases from J, with 9 bases between. The CDR3 is 15 amino acids. Looked up from germline, CDR1 is SGHTA and CDR2 is FQGNSA.

The chain links TRBV7-6 to TRBJ2-3; TRBD2 matches 9 bases. The CDR3 has 14 residues. Trimming cost V 7 bases and J 4 bases; bases outside gene matches: 6. Germline assignment: CDR1 SGHVS and CDR2 FNYEAQ. The CDR3 sequence: CASTLSGGADTQYF. DNA of the CDR3: TGTGCCAGCACCCTTAGCGGGGGCGCAGATACGCAGTATTTT.

The rearrangement links TRBV4-1 to TRBJ2-2; a weak D match, TRBD2 (6 bases). CDR1 MGHRA and CDR2 YSYEKL come from the germline V gene. The V end lost 1 base, the J end lost 0 bases, and 12 bases lay between the germline ends. The CDR3 length is 17 residues. The CDR3 nucleotides read TGCGCCAGCAGCCAAGTAATAGCGGACGCGAACACCGGGGAGCTGTTTTTT. It is translated as CASSQVIADANTGELFF.

CDR3 bases: TGCGCCAGCAGCCAAGTGAAGGGCCCGAATGAAAAACTGTTTTTT. Translating gives CASSQVKGPNEKLFF. The V gene is TRBV4-3, the J gene TRBJ1-4; no reliable D call. The germline gives CDR1 LGHNA, CDR2 YSLEER. This CDR3 spans 15 amino acids. V lost 1 base to trimming and J lost 5 bases, with 11 bases between them.

The rearrangement uses TRBV6-6 and TRBJ2-7; D not certain. Trimming took off 6 bases at V and 5 bases at J, with 14 bases between the two ends. Germline CDR1 MNHNY, CDR2 SVGAGI (reference sequence). The CDR3 spans 13 residues. CDR3 sequence: CASRSTFPNEQYF. CDR3 sequence (DNA): TGTGCCAGCAGATCGACTTTTCCTAACGAGCAGTACTTC.

The chain joins TRBV28 to TRBJ1-2; tentatively, D is TRBD1 (5 bases). Germline CDR1 is MDHEN and CDR2 is SYDVKM. This CDR3 is built from 14 residues. The V end was cut by 3 bases, the J end by 5 bases, with 13 bases between. CDR3 DNA: TGTGCCAGCAGTTTCCGACAGACCTTATATGGCTACACCTTC. Translation: CASSFRQTLYGYTF.

V gene TRBV19 combines with J gene TRBJ2-3; the D gene is possibly TRBD1 (5 bases). V dropped 6 bases and J dropped 8 bases, with 18 bases sitting between them. The germline V gene has CDR1 LNHDA and CDR2 SQIVND (reference sequence). The CDR3 is made up of 14 amino acids. CDR3 protein: CASRDTSYKSTQYF. CDR3 in DNA: TGTGCCAGTAGGGACACTTCGTACAAGTCTACGCAGTATTTT.

The chain recombines TRBV5-5 with TRBJ1-5; D ambiguous. The V end lost 1 base, the J end lost 5 bases, and 7 bases lay between the germline ends. This CDR3 is built from 13 residues. The germline V gene encodes CDR1 SGHKS and CDR2 YYEKEE (reference sequence). The chain's CDR3 is CASSLWPYQPQHF. CDR3 DNA sequence: TGTGCCAGCAGCTTGTGGCCGTATCAGCCCCAGCATTTT. Complete variable domain (other parts from reference TRBV5-5 and TRBJ1-5): DAGVTQSPTHLIKTRGQQVTLRCSPISGHKSVSWYQQVLGQGPQFIFQYYEKEERGRGNFPDRFSARQFPNYSSELNVNALLLGDSALYLCASSLWPYQPQHFGDGTRLSIL.

The chain combines TRBV12-3 or TRBV12-4 with TRBJ2-2; a possible D gene is TRBD1 (6 bases). The length of the CDR3 is 12 residues. V gave up 6 bases and J gave up 6 bases, with 8 bases separating them. CDR3 protein: CASSRGSGELFF. CDR3 coding DNA: TGTGCCAGCAGCAGGGGATCCGGGGAGCTGTTTTTT.

The DNA of the CDR3 is TGTGCCAGCAGCCACAGGGATACTGAAGCTTTCTTT. It encodes CASSHRDTEAFF. The chain carries TRBV2 and TRBJ1-1, with a possible D match to TRBD1 (6 bases). V shed 6 bases and J shed 5 bases, with 10 bases lying between them. Per germline, CDR1 SNHLY and CDR2 FYNNEI. This CDR3 contains 12 residues.

V gene TRBV15 combines with J gene TRBJ1-4, with D unclear. CDR1 is LNHNV and CDR2 is YYDKDF in the germline V gene (reference sequence). The CDR3 has 16 residues. Trimming cost V 4 bases and J 3 bases, with 15 bases left between them. The CDR3 DNA sequence: TGTGCCACCAGCACAGGAAGACGGACCGCTAATGAAAAACTGTTTTTT. This translates into CATSTGRRTANEKLFF.